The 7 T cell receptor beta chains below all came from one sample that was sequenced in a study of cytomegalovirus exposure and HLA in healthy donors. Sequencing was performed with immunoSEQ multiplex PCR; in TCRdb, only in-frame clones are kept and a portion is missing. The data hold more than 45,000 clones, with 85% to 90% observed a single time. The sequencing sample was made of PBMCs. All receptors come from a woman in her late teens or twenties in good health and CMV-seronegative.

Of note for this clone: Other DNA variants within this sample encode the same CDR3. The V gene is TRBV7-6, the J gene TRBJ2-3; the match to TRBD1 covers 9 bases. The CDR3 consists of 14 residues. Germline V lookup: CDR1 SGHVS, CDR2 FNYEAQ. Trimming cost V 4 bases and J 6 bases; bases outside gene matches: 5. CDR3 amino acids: CASSSGQGTDTQYF. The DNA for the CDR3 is TGTGCCAGCAGCTCGGGACAGGGAACGGATACGCAGTATTTT.

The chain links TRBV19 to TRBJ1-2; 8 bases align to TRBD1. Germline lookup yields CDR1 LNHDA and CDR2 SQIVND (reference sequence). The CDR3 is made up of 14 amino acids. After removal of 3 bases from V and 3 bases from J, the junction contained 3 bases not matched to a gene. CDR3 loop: CASSMGQDYYGYTF. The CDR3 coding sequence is TGTGCCAGTAGTATGGGACAGGACTACTATGGCTACACCTTC.

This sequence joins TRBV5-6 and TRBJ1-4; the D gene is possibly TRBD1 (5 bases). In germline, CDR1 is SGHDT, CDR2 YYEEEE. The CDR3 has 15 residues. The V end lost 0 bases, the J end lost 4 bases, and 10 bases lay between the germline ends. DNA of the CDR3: TGTGCCAGCAGCTTGGGCGGGACGAGTAATGAAAAACTGTTTTTT. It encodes CASSLGGTSNEKLFF.

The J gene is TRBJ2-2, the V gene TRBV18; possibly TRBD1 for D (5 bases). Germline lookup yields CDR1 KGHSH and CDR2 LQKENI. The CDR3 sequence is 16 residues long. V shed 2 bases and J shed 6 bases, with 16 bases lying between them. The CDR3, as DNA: TGTGCCAGCTCACCATTGCAGGGAAGTGGGCCCGGGGAGCTGTTTTTT. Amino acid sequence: CASSPLQGSGPGELFF.

DNA of the CDR3: TGCGCCAGCAGCCAAGGTATTTACTACGAGCAGTACTTC. Encoded protein: CASSQGIYYEQYF. The chain has TRBV4-1 and TRBJ2-7; D not resolved. With 1 base removed from V and 3 bases from J, the gap between germline ends came to 7 bases. The CDR3 runs 13 residues. CDR1 and CDR2 (germline): MGHRA, YSYEKL.

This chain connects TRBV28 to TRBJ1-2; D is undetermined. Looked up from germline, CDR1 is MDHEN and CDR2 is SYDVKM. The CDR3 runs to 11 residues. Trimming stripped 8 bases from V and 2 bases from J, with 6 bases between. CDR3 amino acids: CASYSNYGYTF. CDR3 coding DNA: TGTGCCAGCTACTCAAACTATGGCTACACCTTC.

The CDR3 bases are TGTGCCAGTAGTGGGGGACAGGGGGCCGGGGCCGGGGAGCTGTTTTTT. Translated: CASSGGQGAGAGELFF. The chain combines TRBV19 with TRBJ2-2; TRBD1 aligns across 12 bases. The CDR3 has 16 amino acids. The ends lost 5 bases at V and 6 bases at J; junction bases unmatched: 7. CDR1 LNHDA and CDR2 SQIVND come from the germline V gene (reference sequence).